The 16 T cell receptor beta chains listed next were all sequenced from one sample in a study of blood T cell repertoires in COVID-19. This table comes from immunoSEQ multiplex PCR, and its TCRdb copy is limited to in-frame clones, with some not included. This sample has fewer than 60,000 clones, with around 89% found just once. What was sequenced was peripheral blood. These receptor sequences come from a human donor in a cohort sampled during active COVID-19.

This chain links TRBV4-1 with TRBJ2-3, with TRBD2 matching 7 bases. The V segment lost 1 base and the J segment 3 bases; nucleotides outside the gene matches: 4. The CDR3 runs to 15 residues. Germline CDR1 is MGHRA and CDR2 is YSYEKL. In DNA form, the CDR3 reads TGCGCCAGCAGCCAAGTCAGCGGGGTAACAGATACGCAGTATTTT. It is translated as CASSQVSGVTDTQYF.

The V gene is TRBV6-1, the J gene TRBJ2-3; D is uncertain. Germline CDR1 and CDR2: MNHNS and SASEGT. The V end was cut by 2 bases, the J end by 0 bases, with 12 bases between. The CDR3 spans 16 residues. CDR3 residues: CASSENVHSSTDTQYF. CDR3 DNA: TGTGCCAGCAGTGAAAATGTCCACTCTAGCACAGATACGCAGTATTTT.

As for this clone: Given the absence of the conserved phenylalanine or tryptophan at the CDR3 end, a read error is likely. The DNA is omitted, as the CDR3 cannot be located on it reliably, and the CDR3 follows TCRdb's listing. V gene TRBV12-5 combines with J gene TRBJ2-7; the table gives TRBD1 as D, unverified against the DNA. Germline values: CDR1 LGHNT, CDR2 FRNRAP. The CDR3 comprises 12 residues, both ends counted. The CDR3 reads CASGLGQGALRP.

The CDR3 region has the DNA TGTGCCAGCAAACCACGGGACAGTAGTAACTATGGCTACACCTTC. It is translated as CASKPRDSSNYGYTF. The V and J genes are TRBV5-8 and TRBJ1-2, with 7 bases that match TRBD1. The CDR3 length is 15 residues. Germline CDR1 is SGHTS and CDR2 is YDEGEE. V lost 6 bases to trimming and J lost 1 base; unmatched junction nucleotides: 9.

The chain joins TRBV6-6 to TRBJ1-5; D remains unclear. The germline V gene has CDR1 MNHNY and CDR2 SVGAGI (reference sequence). With 2 bases removed from V and 2 bases from J, the gap between germline ends came to 13 bases. The CDR3 length is 16 residues. Written as DNA, the CDR3 is TGTGCCAGCAGTTACAGGGAGAGGGTCGGCAATCAGCCCCAGCATTTT. The encoded protein is CASSYRERVGNQPQHF.

This chain connects TRBV7-2 to TRBJ1-3, with D perhaps matching TRBD1 (6 bases). The CDR3 covers 16 residues. The V and J ends lost 1 base and 0 bases respectively, with 10 bases between them. Per germline, CDR1 SGHTA and CDR2 FQGNSA. Here the CDR3 DNA reads TGTGCCAGCAGCTTAGTTAGGGGGGGCTCTGGAAACACCATATATTTT. It encodes CASSLVRGGSGNTIYF.

The chain uses TRBV7-2 and TRBJ2-2; 8 positions match TRBD2. With V trimmed by 5 bases and J by 3 bases, 8 bases remained unmatched. The CDR3 totals 16 residues. Germline V gene lookup returns CDR1 SGHTA and CDR2 FQGNSA. The CDR3 is CASSLSGGPDTGELFF. The CDR3 DNA follows: TGTGCCAGCAGCCTTTCGGGGGGGCCTGACACCGGGGAGCTGTTTTTT. Full variable domain (outside the CDR3, taken from reference TRBV7-2 and TRBJ2-2): GAGVSQSPSNKVTEKGKDVELRCDPISGHTALYWYRQSLGQGLEFLIYFQGNSAPDKSGLPSDRFSAERTGGSVSTLTIQRTQQEDSAVYLCASSLSGGPDTGELFFGEGSRLTVL.

This clone appeared a single time. The chain combines TRBV5-4 with TRBJ1-2, with no clear D. Trimming shortened V by 4 bases and J by 2 bases, and 15 bases separated the two germline ends. There are 15 residues in the CDR3. Germline V gene data show CDR1 as SGHNT and CDR2 as YYREEE (reference sequence). The CDR3 protein is CASSLGAAENYGYTF. The CDR3 nucleotides are TGTGCCAGCAGCCTTGGTGCAGCGGAAAACTATGGCTACACCTTC.

This chain connects TRBV10-3 to TRBJ2-1; the match to TRBD2 covers 10 bases. Germline V gives CDR1 ENHRY, CDR2 SYGVKD. Losses at the gene ends were 3 bases for V and 7 bases for J; bases not matched to a gene: 3. This CDR3 contains 14 residues. CDR3 sequence: CAISDSTSGNEQFF. DNA for the CDR3: TGTGCCATCAGTGACTCGACTAGCGGGAATGAGCAGTTCTTC.

This clone was seen a few times. The J gene is TRBJ1-2, the V gene TRBV4-1, with D possibly being TRBD1 (5 bases). Germline assignment: CDR1 MGHRA and CDR2 YSYEKL. Trimming removed 0 bases at V and 3 bases at J, with 11 bases between. The CDR3 is 15 residues long. CDR3 nucleotides: TGCGCCAGCAGCCAAGATCGGGGGACGGACTATGGCTACACCTTC. This gives the protein CASSQDRGTDYGYTF.

The chain couples TRBV6-2 or TRBV6-3 to TRBJ1-2; tentatively, D is TRBD1 (5 bases). Germline CDR1 reads MNHEY; CDR2 reads SVGEGT. The CDR3 runs 14 residues. V lost 0 bases and J lost 5, with 10 bases in between. This CDR3 reads CASSYSEGHYGYTF. The CDR3 nucleotides read TGTGCCAGCAGTTACTCGGAGGGGCATTATGGCTACACCTTC.

The chain links TRBV11-2 to TRBJ2-2; 9 nucleotides agree with TRBD1. Germline V gene data show CDR1 as SGHAT and CDR2 as FQNNGV. The CDR3 length is 15 residues. Losses at the gene ends were 5 bases for V and 1 base for J; bases not matched to a gene: 2. CDR3 DNA: TGTGCCAGCAGCCCGGGACAGGGGAACACCGGGGAGCTGTTTTTT. Translated: CASSPGQGNTGELFF.

CDR3 sequence: CAWSVQNAEAFF. The CDR3, as DNA: TGTGCCTGGAGTGTACAAAACGCTGAAGCTTTCTTT. This sequence joins TRBV30 and TRBJ1-1, with no clear D. Deletions cut 0 bases from V and 6 bases from J, with 8 bases between. The CDR3 length is 12 residues. The germline gives CDR1 GTSNPN, CDR2 SVGIG (reference sequence).

The V and J genes are TRBV5-1 and TRBJ2-1; the match to TRBD2 covers 12 bases. CDR3 length: 22 residues. The germline CDR1 and CDR2 sequences are SGHRS and YFSETQ. J gave up 0 bases and V 4 bases, and 20 bases lay outside the gene matches. CDR3 residues: CASSLGPLRGLAGGSSYNEQFF. CDR3 coding DNA: TGCGCCAGCAGCCTAGGTCCCCTTCGGGGGCTAGCGGGGGGGAGCTCCTACAATGAGCAGTTCTTC.

V is TRBV5-1 and J is TRBJ2-7, with TRBD2 matching over 11 bases. With V trimmed by 7 bases and J by 1 base, 4 bases remained unmatched. Germline V CDR1 and CDR2: SGHRS, YFSETQ. The CDR3 is made up of 14 amino acids. CDR3 sequence (DNA): TGCGCCAGCTCTAGCGGGGGGAATTCCTACGAGCAGTACTTC. It yields the protein CASSSGGNSYEQYF.

The sample holds a few counts of this clone. The genes are TRBV4-1 and TRBJ2-3; perhaps TRBD1 as D (6 bases). The CDR3 has 22 residues. Germline CDR1 and CDR2: MGHRA and YSYEKL. V was trimmed by 0 bases and J by 0 bases, leaving 28 bases between them. The CDR3 protein is CASSQERYRDELATLSTDTQYF. The CDR3 coding sequence is TGCGCCAGCAGCCAAGAAAGGTACAGGGACGAGCTAGCAACCCTAAGCACAGATACGCAGTATTTT.